These 11 T cell receptor beta chains originate from one sample sequenced in a study of blood T cells in healthy people across ages. A sample-barcoded 5' primer and a J-beta primer mix were used in a second PCR of roughly 7 to 12 cycles. TCRdb re-called the 5' RACE reads with MiXCR, one entry per CDR3 protein. The sample has 730,000 or so distinct CDR3 sequences, roughly 41% seen once. The sequencing sample was made of blood. The receptors were sampled from an elderly man in good health.

This clonotype turned up a few times. The chain recombines TRBV20-1 with TRBJ1-5; no reliable D call. V was trimmed by 0 bases and J by 0 bases, leaving 9 bases between them. The CDR3 loop spans 15 amino acids. Germline V CDR1 and CDR2: DFQATT, SNEGSKA (reference sequence). For the CDR3, the DNA is TGCAGTGCTAGAGATAGCGCAAATAGCAATCAGCCCCAGCATTTT. Translating gives CSARDSANSNQPQHF.

This chain links TRBV5-1 with TRBJ2-7; D is uncertain. The CDR3 totals 13 residues. The V gene lost 0 bases and the J gene lost 5 bases, with 9 bases spanning the gap. The germline V gene encodes CDR1 SGHRS and CDR2 YFSETQ. Written as DNA, the CDR3 is TGCGCCAGCAGCTTGGCTCCCCGGGACGAGCAGTACTTC. It yields the protein CASSLAPRDEQYF.

The chain combines TRBV20-1 with TRBJ2-5, with TRBD1 matching over 7 bases. The CDR3 has 15 amino acids. Trimming cost V 6 bases and J 7 bases; bases outside gene matches: 17. Germline assignment: CDR1 DFQATT and CDR2 SNEGSKA (reference sequence). This chain's CDR3 is CSAGLGQARGWTQYF. The CDR3 bases are TGCAGTGCAGGACTCGGACAGGCAAGGGGTTGGACCCAGTACTTC.

This chain uses TRBV19 with TRBJ2-3; TRBD2 aligns across 7 bases. Trimming at V came to 7 bases and at J to 2 bases, leaving 15 bases not matched to a gene. This CDR3 spans 17 amino acids. Germline-derived CDR1 and CDR2 are LNHDA and SQIVND (reference sequence). CDR3 protein: CASNSLGLAESTDTQYF. The CDR3 DNA sequence: TGTGCCAGTAACAGTTTGGGGCTAGCGGAATCCACAGATACGCAGTATTTT.

This chain links TRBV14 with TRBJ2-7; D not certain. From germline, CDR1 is SGHDN and CDR2 FVKESK. V shed 0 bases and J shed 11 bases, with 14 bases lying between them. The CDR3 length is 13 residues. The DNA of the CDR3 is TGTGCCAGCAGCCAAGATCTTGGTTCGAGGAAGTACTTC. This codes for CASSQDLGSRKYF.

There are many counts of this clonotype. The chain uses TRBV20-1 and TRBJ2-3; 7 nucleotides align to TRBD1. The V gene end was trimmed by 6 bases and the J gene end by 2 bases; junction bases not matched to a gene: 5. Germline lookup yields CDR1 DFQATT and CDR2 SNEGSKA (reference sequence). The CDR3 runs to 13 residues. This CDR3 reads CSARGFSTDTQYF. CDR3 coding DNA: TGCAGTGCCAGGGGGTTTTCCACAGATACGCAGTATTTT.

This clonotype was found many times. V usage is TRBV12-3 or TRBV12-4 and J usage is TRBJ1-6; no definite D call. This CDR3 region has 18 residues. V gave up 6 bases and J gave up 4 bases, with 22 bases separating them. CDR3 region: CASRNWTFFQRYNSPLHF. CDR3 sequence (DNA): TGTGCCAGCAGAAATTGGACCTTTTTTCAACGATATAATTCACCCCTCCACTTT.

This clonotype was detected a few times. CDR3 sequence reads: CSAALNTEAFF. The DNA of the CDR3 is TGCAGTGCTGCCTTGAACACTGAAGCTTTCTTT. V gene TRBV20-1 combines with J gene TRBJ1-1, with D unclear. V lost 5 bases, J lost 0 bases, and 4 bases lay in between. The CDR3 runs 11 residues. Germline V gives CDR1 DFQATT, CDR2 SNEGSKA (reference sequence).

The V and J genes are TRBV6-1 and TRBJ2-1; D may be TRBD1 (6 bases). V lost 1 base and J lost 0, with 16 bases in between. This CDR3 spans 18 amino acids. CDR1 MNHNS and CDR2 SASEGT come from the germline V gene. The CDR3 sequence: CASSEGRTAQSSYNEQFF. CDR3 DNA sequence: TGTGCCAGCAGTGAAGGGAGGACAGCCCAAAGCTCCTACAATGAGCAGTTCTTC.

The DNA of the CDR3 is TGTGCCAGCAGTGAATTGGCCCTTGGGGAGCAGTTCTTC. Translated: CASSELALGEQFF. The chain employs TRBV25-1 and TRBJ2-1, with D hard to call. The CDR3 extends over 13 amino acids. Germline V gene lookup returns CDR1 MGHDK and CDR2 SYGVNS. The germline V and J ends were trimmed by 1 base and 10 bases, with 11 bases remaining between them.

This clonotype was observed a few times. The chain has TRBV6-5 and TRBJ2-2, with TRBD2 matching 9 bases. Losses at the gene ends were 0 bases for V and 4 bases for J; bases not matched to a gene: 12. CDR1 and CDR2 from the germline V gene are MNHEY and SVGAGI. This CDR3 is built from 19 residues. As DNA, the CDR3 is TGTGCCAGCAGTTACTCATTGGGGAGCGGGAGGACAACCACCGGGGAGCTGTTTTTT. Translation gives CASSYSLGSGRTTTGELFF.